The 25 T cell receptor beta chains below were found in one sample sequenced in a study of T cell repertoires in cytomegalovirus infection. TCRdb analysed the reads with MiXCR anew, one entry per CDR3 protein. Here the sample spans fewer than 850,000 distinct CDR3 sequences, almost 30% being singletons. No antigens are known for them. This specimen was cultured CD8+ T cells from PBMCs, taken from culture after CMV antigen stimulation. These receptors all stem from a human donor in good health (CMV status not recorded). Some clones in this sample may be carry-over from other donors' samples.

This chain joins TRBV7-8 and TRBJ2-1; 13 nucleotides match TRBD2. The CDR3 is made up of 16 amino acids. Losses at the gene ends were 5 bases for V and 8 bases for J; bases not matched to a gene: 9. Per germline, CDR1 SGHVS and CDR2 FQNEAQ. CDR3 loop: CASSPLTSGRMDEQFF. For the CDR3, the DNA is TGTGCCAGCAGCCCTTTGACTAGCGGGAGGATGGATGAGCAGTTCTTC.

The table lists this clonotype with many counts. CDR3 region: CASSLARGSEQYF. The CDR3 region has the DNA TGTGCCAGCAGTTTGGCCAGGGGGAGCGAGCAGTACTTC. V usage is TRBV12-3 or TRBV12-4 and J usage is TRBJ2-7; the match to TRBD1 covers 7 bases. V shed 3 bases and J 6 bases; nucleotides not matched to a gene: 5. This CDR3 region has 13 residues.

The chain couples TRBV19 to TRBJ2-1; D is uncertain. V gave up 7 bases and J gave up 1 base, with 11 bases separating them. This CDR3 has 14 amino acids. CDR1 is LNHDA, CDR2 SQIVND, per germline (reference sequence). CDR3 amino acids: CASNLRASYNEQFF. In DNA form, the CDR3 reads TGTGCCAGTAATTTACGGGCTTCCTACAATGAGCAGTTCTTC.

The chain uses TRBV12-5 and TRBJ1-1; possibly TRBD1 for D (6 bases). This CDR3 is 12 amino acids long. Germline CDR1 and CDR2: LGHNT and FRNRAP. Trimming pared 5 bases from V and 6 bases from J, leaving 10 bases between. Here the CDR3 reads CASGQGGAEAFF. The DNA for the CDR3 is TGTGCTAGTGGTCAAGGGGGGGCTGAAGCTTTCTTT.

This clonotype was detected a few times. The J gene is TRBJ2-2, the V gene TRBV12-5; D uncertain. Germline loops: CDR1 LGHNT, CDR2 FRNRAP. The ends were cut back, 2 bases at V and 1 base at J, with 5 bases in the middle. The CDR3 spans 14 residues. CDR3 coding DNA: TGTGCTAGTGGTTTGAACGGGAACACCGGGGAGCTGTTTTTT. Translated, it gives CASGLNGNTGELFF.

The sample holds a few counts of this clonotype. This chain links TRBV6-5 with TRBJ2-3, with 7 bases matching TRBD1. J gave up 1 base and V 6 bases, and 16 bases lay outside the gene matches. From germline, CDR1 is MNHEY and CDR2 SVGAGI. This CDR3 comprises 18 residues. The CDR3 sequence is CASSYIVNRGPGTDTQYF. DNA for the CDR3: TGTGCCAGCAGCTATATTGTAAATAGGGGGCCGGGCACAGATACGCAGTATTTT.

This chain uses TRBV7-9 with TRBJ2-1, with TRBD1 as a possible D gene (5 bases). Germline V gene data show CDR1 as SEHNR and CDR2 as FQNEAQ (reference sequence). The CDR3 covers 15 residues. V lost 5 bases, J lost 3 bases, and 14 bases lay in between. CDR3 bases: TGTGCCAGCAGCATTGAGGACATCGGCTACAATGAGCAGTTCTTC. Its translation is CASSIEDIGYNEQFF.

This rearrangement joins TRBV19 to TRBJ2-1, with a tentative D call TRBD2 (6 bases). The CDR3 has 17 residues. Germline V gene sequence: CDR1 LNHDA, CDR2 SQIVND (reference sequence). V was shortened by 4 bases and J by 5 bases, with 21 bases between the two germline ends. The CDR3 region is CASSNPLVAGPHNEQFF. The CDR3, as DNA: TGTGCCAGTAGTAATCCTCTCGTTGCGGGGCCCCACAATGAGCAGTTCTTC.

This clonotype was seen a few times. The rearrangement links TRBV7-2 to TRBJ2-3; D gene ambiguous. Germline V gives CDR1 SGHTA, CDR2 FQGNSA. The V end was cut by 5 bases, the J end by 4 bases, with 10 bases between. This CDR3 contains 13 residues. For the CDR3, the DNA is TGTGCCAGCAGCCACCCTGCGCCAGATACGCAGTATTTT. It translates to CASSHPAPDTQYF. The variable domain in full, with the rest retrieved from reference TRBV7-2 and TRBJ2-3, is GAGVSQSPSNKVTEKGKDVELRCDPISGHTALYWYRQSLGQGLEFLIYFQGNSAPDKSGLPSDRFSAERTGGSVSTLTIQRTQQEDSAVYLCASSHPAPDTQYFGPGTRLTVL.

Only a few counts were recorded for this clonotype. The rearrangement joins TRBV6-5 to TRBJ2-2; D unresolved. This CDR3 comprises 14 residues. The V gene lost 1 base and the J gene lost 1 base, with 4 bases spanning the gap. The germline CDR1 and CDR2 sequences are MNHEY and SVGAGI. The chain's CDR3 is CASSYFGNTGELFF. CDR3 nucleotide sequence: TGTGCCAGCAGTTACTTTGGGAACACCGGGGAGCTGTTTTTT.

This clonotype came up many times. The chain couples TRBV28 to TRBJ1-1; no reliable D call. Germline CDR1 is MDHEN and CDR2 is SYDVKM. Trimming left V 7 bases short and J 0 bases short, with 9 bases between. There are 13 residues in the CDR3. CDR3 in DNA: TGTGCCAGCAACCTTGGGATGAACACTGAAGCTTTCTTT. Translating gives CASNLGMNTEAFF.

The CDR3 DNA follows: TGTGCCAGCCTAGCGGGGGTTGTAAAGACCCAGTACTTC. It is translated as CASLAGVVKTQYF. J is TRBJ2-5 and V is TRBV6-6; TRBD2 agrees at 10 bases. The junction had 6 bases not matched to a gene; V was cut back by 8 bases and J by 6 bases. Germline CDR1 MNHNY, CDR2 SVGAGI (reference sequence). The CDR3 covers 13 residues.

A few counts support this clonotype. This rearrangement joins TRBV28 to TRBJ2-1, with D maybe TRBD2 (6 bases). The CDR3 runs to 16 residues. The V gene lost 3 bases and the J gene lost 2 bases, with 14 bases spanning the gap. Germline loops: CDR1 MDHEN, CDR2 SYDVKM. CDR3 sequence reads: CASSFVTGVPYNEQFF. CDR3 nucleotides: TGTGCCAGCAGTTTCGTTACGGGGGTCCCCTACAATGAGCAGTTCTTC.

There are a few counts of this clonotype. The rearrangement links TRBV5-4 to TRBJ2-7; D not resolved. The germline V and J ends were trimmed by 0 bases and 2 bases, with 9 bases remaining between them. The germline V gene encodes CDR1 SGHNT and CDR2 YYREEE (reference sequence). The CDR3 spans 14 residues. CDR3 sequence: CASSLEPGPYEQYV. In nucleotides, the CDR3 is TGTGCCAGCAGCTTGGAACCCGGGCCCTACGAGCAGTACGTC.

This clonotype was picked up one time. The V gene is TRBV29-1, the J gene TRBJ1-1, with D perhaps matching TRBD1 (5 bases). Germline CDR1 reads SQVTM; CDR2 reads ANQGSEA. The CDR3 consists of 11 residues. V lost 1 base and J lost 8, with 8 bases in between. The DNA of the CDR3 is TGCAGCGTTGAAGTCCAGGGCGAAGCTTTCTTT. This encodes CSVEVQGEAFF.

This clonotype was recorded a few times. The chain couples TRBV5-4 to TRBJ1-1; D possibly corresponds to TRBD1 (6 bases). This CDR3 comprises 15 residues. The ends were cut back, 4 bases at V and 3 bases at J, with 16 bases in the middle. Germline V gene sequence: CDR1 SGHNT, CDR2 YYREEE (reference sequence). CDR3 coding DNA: TGTGCCAGCAGCCCCTCCACAGGGAGGGACACTGAAGCTTTCTTT. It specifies CASSPSTGRDTEAFF.

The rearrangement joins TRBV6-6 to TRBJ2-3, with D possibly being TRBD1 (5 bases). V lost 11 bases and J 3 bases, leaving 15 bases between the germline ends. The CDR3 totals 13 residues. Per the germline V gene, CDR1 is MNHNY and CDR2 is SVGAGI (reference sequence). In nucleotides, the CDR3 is TGTGCCGACAGTTACGTCGGGACAGATACGCAGTATTTT. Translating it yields CADSYVGTDTQYF.

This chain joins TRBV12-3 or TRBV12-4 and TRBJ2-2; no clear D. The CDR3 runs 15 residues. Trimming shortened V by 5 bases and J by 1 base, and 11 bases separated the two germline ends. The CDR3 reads CASSPTRLNTGELFF. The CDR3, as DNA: TGTGCCAGCAGTCCGACTCGCCTGAACACCGGGGAGCTGTTTTTT.

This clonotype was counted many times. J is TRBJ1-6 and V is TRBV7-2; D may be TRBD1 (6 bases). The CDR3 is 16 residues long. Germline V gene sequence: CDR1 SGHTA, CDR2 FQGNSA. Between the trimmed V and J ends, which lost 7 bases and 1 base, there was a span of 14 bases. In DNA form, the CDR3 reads TGTGCCAGCACCCAGGGGAAGGGTTCCTATAATTCACCCCTCCACTTT. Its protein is CASTQGKGSYNSPLHF.

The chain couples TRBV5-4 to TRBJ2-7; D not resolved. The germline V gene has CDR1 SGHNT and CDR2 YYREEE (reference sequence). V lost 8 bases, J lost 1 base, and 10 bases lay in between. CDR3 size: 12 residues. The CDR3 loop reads CASGPGSYEQYF. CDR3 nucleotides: TGTGCCAGTGGGCCAGGTTCCTACGAGCAGTACTTC.

CDR3 protein: CASSPLTTYNEQFF. CDR3 DNA sequence: TGTGCCAGCAGTCCACTTACTACCTACAATGAGCAGTTCTTC. The chain couples TRBV12-3 or TRBV12-4 to TRBJ2-1; D unclear. Trimming took off 5 bases at V and 2 bases at J, with 10 bases between the two ends. The CDR3 spans 14 residues.

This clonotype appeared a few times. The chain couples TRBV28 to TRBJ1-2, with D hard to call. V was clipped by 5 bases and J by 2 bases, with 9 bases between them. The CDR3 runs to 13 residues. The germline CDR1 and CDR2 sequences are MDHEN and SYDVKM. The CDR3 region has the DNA TGTGCCAGCAGTATCACAGTCAACTATGGCTACACCTTC. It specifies CASSITVNYGYTF.

The chain's CDR3 is CASSPRTGSEAFF. CDR3 coding DNA: TGTGCCAGCAGCCCTAGGACAGGTTCTGAAGCTTTCTTT. The genes are TRBV7-6 and TRBJ1-1; TRBD1 aligns across 7 bases. This CDR3 spans 13 amino acids. Trimming cost V 5 bases and J 6 bases; bases outside gene matches: 6. Germline CDR1 is SGHVS and CDR2 is FNYEAQ.

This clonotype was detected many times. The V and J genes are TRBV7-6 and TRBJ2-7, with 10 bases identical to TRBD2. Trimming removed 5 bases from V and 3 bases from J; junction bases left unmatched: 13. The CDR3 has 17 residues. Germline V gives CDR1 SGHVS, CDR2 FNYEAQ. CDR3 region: CASSPRAGGPFSYEQYF. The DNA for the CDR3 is TGTGCCAGCAGCCCTCGAGCGGGGGGGCCCTTCAGCTACGAGCAGTACTTC.

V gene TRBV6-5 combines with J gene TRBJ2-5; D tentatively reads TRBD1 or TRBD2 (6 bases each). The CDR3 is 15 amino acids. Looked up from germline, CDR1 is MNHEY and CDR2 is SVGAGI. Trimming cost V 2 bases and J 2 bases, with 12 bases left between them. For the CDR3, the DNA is TGTGCCAGCAGTTACCTGGGGGGCGGACAAGAGACCCAGTACTTC. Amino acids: CASSYLGGGQETQYF.